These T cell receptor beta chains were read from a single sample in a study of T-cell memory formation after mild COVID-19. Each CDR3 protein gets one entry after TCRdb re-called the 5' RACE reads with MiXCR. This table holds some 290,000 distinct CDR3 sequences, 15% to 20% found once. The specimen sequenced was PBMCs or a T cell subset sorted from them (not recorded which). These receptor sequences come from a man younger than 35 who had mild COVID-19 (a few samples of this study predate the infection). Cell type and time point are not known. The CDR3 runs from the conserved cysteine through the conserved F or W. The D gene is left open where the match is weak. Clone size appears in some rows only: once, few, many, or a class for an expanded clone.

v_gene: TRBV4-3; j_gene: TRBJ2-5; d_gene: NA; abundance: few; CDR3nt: TGCGCCAGCAGCCAAGAGTGGCTCCAAGGCGGAGAGACCCAGTACTTC; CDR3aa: CASSQEWLQGGETQYF
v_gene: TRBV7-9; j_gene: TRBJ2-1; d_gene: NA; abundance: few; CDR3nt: TGTGCCAGCAGCTCCCTCGGGCGGGGCTACAATGAGCAGTTCTTC; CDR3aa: CASSSLGRGYNEQFF
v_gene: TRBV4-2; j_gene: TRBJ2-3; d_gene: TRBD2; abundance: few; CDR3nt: TGTGCCAGCAGCCAAGATCCACTAGCGGGGCGGGCAGATACGCAGTATTTT; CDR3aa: CASSQDPLAGRADTQYF
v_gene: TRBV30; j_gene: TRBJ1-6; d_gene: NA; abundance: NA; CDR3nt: TGTGCCTGGAGCGCGGGTCTGGATTCACCCCTCCACTTT; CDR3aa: CAWSAGLDSPLHF
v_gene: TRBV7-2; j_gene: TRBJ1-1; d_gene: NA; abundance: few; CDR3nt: TGTGCCAGCAGCTTAAGGGCAGGCATGAACACTGAAGCTTTCTTT; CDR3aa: CASSLRAGMNTEAFF
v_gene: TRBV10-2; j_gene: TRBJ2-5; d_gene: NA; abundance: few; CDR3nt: TGCGCCAGCAAAGAGGGGGGGCGCGAGACCCAGTACTTC; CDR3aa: CASKEGGRETQYF
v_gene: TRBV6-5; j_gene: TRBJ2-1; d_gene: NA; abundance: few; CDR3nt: TGTGCCAGCAGTTACGGGCGGAGCTCCTACAATGAGCAGTTCTTC; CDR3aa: CASSYGRSSYNEQFF
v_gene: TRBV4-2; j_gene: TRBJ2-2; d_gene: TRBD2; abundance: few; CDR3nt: TGTGCCAGCAGCCAAGATGGAAGGGCGGGGGAGTTCACCGGGGAGCTGTTTTTT; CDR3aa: CASSQDGRAGEFTGELFF
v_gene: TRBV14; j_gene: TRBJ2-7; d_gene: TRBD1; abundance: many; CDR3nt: TGTGCCAGCAGCCAAGGAAGGGGGCAGGCCTTC; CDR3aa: CASSQGRGQAF
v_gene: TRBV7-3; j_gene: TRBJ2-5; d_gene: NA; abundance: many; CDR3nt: TGTGCCAGCAGCTTAAATGCGGGGCTCCAAGAGACCCAGTACTTC; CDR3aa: CASSLNAGLQETQYF
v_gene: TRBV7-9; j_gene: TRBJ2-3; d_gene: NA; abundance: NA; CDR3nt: TGTGCCAGCAGCTTCCCCGGGGGAGGCACAGATACGCAGTATTTT; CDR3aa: CASSFPGGGTDTQYF
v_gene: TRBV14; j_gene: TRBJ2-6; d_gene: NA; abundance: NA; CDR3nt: TGTGCCAGCAGCCCACGGGCAGGAACCTCTGGGGCCAACGTCCTGACTTTC; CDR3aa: CASSPRAGTSGANVLTF
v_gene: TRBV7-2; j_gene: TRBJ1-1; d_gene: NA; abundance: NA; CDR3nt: TGTGCCAGCAGCTCCATGGGGGTGAACACTGAAGCTTTCTTT; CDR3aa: CASSSMGVNTEAFF
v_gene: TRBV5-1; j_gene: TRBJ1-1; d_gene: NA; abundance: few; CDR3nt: TGCGCCAGCAGCGGCACAGGGTCGGGCACTGAAGCTTTCTTT; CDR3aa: CASSGTGSGTEAFF
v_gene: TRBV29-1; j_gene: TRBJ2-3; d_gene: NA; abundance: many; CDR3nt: TGCAGCGTTGAAGATCGTGGCAGGAGCACAGATACGCAGTATTTT; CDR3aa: CSVEDRGRSTDTQYF
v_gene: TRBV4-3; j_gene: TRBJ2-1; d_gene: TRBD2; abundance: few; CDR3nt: TGCGCCAGCAGCCAAGAACCTAGCGGGGTCTCCTACAATGAGCAGTTCTTC; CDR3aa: CASSQEPSGVSYNEQFF
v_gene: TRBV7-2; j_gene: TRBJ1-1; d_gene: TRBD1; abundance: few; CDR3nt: TGTGCCAGCAGCCGCCCGACAGGGGTCACTGAAGCTTTCTTT; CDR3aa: CASSRPTGVTEAFF
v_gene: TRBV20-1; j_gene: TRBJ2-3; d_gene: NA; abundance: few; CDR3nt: TGCAGTGCTAGAGATCGGACTGGGGCCTTTGGCACAGATACGCAGTATTTT; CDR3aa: CSARDRTGAFGTDTQYF
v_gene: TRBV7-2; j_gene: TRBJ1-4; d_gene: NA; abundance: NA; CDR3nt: TGTGCCAGCAGCACCCGGGCGACCTCAGGTGATGAAAAACTGTTTTTT; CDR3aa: CASSTRATSGDEKLFF
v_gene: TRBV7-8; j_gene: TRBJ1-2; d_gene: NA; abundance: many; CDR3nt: TGTGCCAGCAGCAAAGACAACAGGGATGGCTACACCTTC; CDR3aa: CASSKDNRDGYTF
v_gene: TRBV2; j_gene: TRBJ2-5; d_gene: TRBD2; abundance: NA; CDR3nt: TGTGCCAGCAGTTGGCGGGGGGTTCAAGAGACCCAGTACTTC; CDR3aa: CASSWRGVQETQYF
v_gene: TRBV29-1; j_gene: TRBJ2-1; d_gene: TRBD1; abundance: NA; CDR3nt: TGCAGCGTTGAAACGGGACAGGCCAATGAGCAGTTCTTC; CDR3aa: CSVETGQANEQFF
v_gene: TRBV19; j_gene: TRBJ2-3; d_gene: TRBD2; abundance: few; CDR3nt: TGTGCCAGTGGGACTAGCGGGGGCCTCTCAGCAGATACGCAGTATTTT; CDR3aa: CASGTSGGLSADTQYF
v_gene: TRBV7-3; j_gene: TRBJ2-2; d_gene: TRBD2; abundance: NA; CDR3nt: TGTGCCAGCAGTATGGGACTACCCGCGACCGGGGAGCTGTTTTTT; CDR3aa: CASSMGLPATGELFF
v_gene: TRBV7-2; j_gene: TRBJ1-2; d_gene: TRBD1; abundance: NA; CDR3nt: TGTGCCAGCAGCTCCCTTACTGACAGGGGCTATGGCTACACCTTC; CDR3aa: CASSSLTDRGYGYTF
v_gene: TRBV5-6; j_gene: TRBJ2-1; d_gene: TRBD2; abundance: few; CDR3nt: TGTGCCAGCAGCTTCCCCGGGACTAGCGGGGGGGCCGATGAGCAGTTCTTC; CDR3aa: CASSFPGTSGGADEQFF
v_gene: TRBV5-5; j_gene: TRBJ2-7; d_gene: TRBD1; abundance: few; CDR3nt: TGTGCCAGCAGCTTAGCCCCCGGGACAGGTCGGTCCTACGAGCAGTACTTC; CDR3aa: CASSLAPGTGRSYEQYF
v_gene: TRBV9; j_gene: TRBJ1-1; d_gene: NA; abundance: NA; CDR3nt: TGTGCCAGCAGCGTCGGCCTGATGAACACTGAAGCTTTCTTT; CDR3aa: CASSVGLMNTEAFF
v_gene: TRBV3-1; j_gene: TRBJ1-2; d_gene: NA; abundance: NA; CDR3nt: TGTGCCAGCCTGGACGGGACTAACTATGGCTACACCTTC; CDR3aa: CASLDGTNYGYTF
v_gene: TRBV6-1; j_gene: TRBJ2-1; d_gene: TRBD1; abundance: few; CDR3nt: TGTGCCAGCATCCGGGACAGGTCAGGCAATGAGCAGTTCTTC; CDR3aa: CASIRDRSGNEQFF
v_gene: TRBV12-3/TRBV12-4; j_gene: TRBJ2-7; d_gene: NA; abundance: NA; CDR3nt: TGTGCCAGCAGCCGGGACACCTACTCCTACGAGCAGTACTTC; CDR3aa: CASSRDTYSYEQYF
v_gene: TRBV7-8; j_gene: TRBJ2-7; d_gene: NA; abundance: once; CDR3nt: TGTGCCAGCAGCTTGGGGGGACAGCACTACGAGCAGTACTTC; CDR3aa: CASSLGGQHYEQYF
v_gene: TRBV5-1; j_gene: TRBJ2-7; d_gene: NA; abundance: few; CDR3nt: TGCGCCAGCAGATCTGTGGCCATGACCAGCTCCTACGAGCAGTACTTC; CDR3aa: CASRSVAMTSSYEQYF